This entry concerns a single TCR beta chain. Antigen unknown. A single record per CDR3 protein comes from TCRdb applying MiXCR to the reads. The sample yields 100,000 to 150,000 distinct CDR3 sequences, approximately 30% seen once. The record originates from a study of T cell repertoires in cytomegalovirus infection. Study-wide background: CMV infection together with matching HLA type was indicated by public TCR beta signatures. Notes on the study in general: HLA-C-restricted, CMV-specific TCR beta clonotypes were dominant ex vivo.

In germline, CDR1 is MNHEY, CDR2 SVGEGT. The CDR3 has 20 amino acids. The V gene end was trimmed by 0 bases and the J gene end by 3 bases; junction bases not matched to a gene: 10. The TCR was taken from a human donor in good health (CMV status not recorded). Some clones in this sample may be carry-over from other donors' samples. The material was CD8+ T cells from cultured PBMCs, obtained from culture after CMV antigen stimulation. This sequence joins TRBV6-2 or TRBV6-3 and TRBJ1-6; the match to TRBD1 covers 11 bases. The CDR3, as DNA: TGTGCCAGCAGTTACTCGATCGGACAGGGGGCGCCGTACTATAATTCACCCCTCCACTTT. It yields the protein CASSYSIGQGAPYYNSPLHF.